These T cell receptor beta chains were read from a single sample in a study of cytomegalovirus exposure and HLA in healthy donors. Generated by immunoSEQ multiplex PCR, the TCRdb table keeps only in-frame clones and is missing some. The table lists around 190,000 clones, around 81% of them singletons. Sample: PBMCs. These receptor sequences come from a man aged 18 to 30 in good health and CMV-seronegative. CDR3s include the opening cysteine and the closing phenylalanine or tryptophan. A D gene is named only where the DNA matches it firmly. Part of the rows lack a size; the others show once, few, many or a class for expanded clones.

CASSLNPQETQYF	TGTGCCAGCAGCTTAAACCCACAGGAGACCCAGTACTTC	few	TRBV7-9	NA	TRBJ2-5
CASSLRTGGIDGYTF	TGTGCCAGCAGCTTAAGGACAGGGGGGATTGATGGCTACACCTTC	NA	TRBV13	TRBD1	TRBJ1-2
CASSYVVGQGADEQFF	TGTGCCAGCAGTTACGTGGTGGGACAGGGGGCCGATGAGCAGTTCTTC	NA	TRBV6-6	TRBD1	TRBJ2-1
CASSQGFEQFF	TGTGCCAGTTCACAGGGGTTTGAGCAGTTCTTC	NA	TRBV27	TRBD1	TRBJ2-1
CASSLGAGGNTEAFF	TGTGCCAGTAGTCTTGGGGCAGGGGGCAACACTGAAGCTTTCTTT	NA	TRBV19	TRBD1	TRBJ1-1
CASSVRGLAGGETQYF	TGTGCCAGCAGCGTAAGGGGGCTAGCGGGAGGAGAGACCCAGTACTTC	NA	TRBV9	TRBD2	TRBJ2-5
CASTRDRGQEETQYF	TGCGCCAGCACCCGGGACAGGGGGCAGGAAGAGACCCAGTACTTC	NA	TRBV5-1	TRBD1	TRBJ2-5
CASSQGQTNEKLFF	TGCGCCAGCAGCCAAGGACAGACTAATGAAAAACTGTTTTTT	NA	TRBV4-1	NA	TRBJ1-4
CSVKLDTQYF	TGCAGCGTAAAGCTGGATACGCAGTATTTT	NA	TRBV29-1	NA	TRBJ2-3
CASGGSSYNEQFF	TGTGCCTCGGGAGGGTCCTCCTACAATGAGCAGTTCTTC	NA	TRBV28	TRBD2	TRBJ2-1
CASSQQGGEETQYF	TGTGCCAGCAGCCAACAGGGAGGGGAAGAGACCCAGTACTTC	NA	TRBV4-2	TRBD2	TRBJ2-5
CASSRTFDVSGYEQYF	TGTGCCAGCAGTAGGACTTTTGACGTGTCCGGGTACGAGCAGTACTTC	NA	TRBV27	NA	TRBJ2-7
CSATGFSGNTIYF	TGCAGCGCAACAGGGTTCTCTGGAAACACCATATATTTT	NA	TRBV29-1	NA	TRBJ1-3
CASSLWGDYGYTF	TGCGCCAGCAGCTTGTGGGGGGACTATGGCTACACCTTC	NA	TRBV5-1	NA	TRBJ1-2
CASSSTRDRGLYEQYF	TGTGCCAGCAGTTCAACCCGGGACAGGGGTCTCTACGAGCAGTACTTC	NA	TRBV6-5	TRBD1	TRBJ2-7
CASSGPGHIYNEQFF	TGTGCCAGCAGCGGACCGGGACACATATACAATGAGCAGTTCTTC	NA	TRBV9	NA	TRBJ2-1
CASSVSLGTSATNEKLFF	TGTGCCAGCAGTGTTTCCCTCGGGACATCTGCAACTAATGAAAAACTGTTTTTT	once	TRBV25-1	NA	TRBJ1-4
CASSLDFYSGEKLFF	TGTGCCAGCAGCTTAGACTTCTATAGCGGTGAAAAACTGTTTTTT	NA	TRBV7-9	NA	TRBJ1-4
CASSQAGEPGASEEKLFF	TGCGCCAGCAGCCAAGCAGGGGAGCCCGGGGCGTCGGAAGAAAAACTGTTTTTT	NA	TRBV4-3	NA	TRBJ1-4
CASSSGQHNQPQHF	TGTGCCAGCAGTTCTGGACAGCACAATCAGCCCCAGCATTTT	NA	TRBV6-5	NA	TRBJ1-5
CASSITESATARYF	TGTGCCAGTAGTATTACAGAATCCGCTACTGCTCGGTACTTC	NA	TRBV19	NA	TRBJ2-7
CSVAAGGRFYEQYF	TGCAGCGTTGCTGCGGGGGGCCGTTTCTACGAGCAGTACTTC	NA	TRBV29-1	TRBD2	TRBJ2-7
CASSLRGNPEAFF	TGTGCCAGCAGCTTGCGCGGGAACCCTGAAGCTTTCTTT	NA	TRBV5-4	NA	TRBJ1-1
CATSRGYRDRVPEQYF	TGTGCCACCAGCAGGGGTTACCGGGACAGGGTACCCGAGCAGTACTTC	once	TRBV15	TRBD1	TRBJ2-7
CASSQDGGRKEQYF	TGCGCCAGCAGCCAAGACGGGGGACGGAAGGAGCAGTACTTC	NA	TRBV4-3	NA	TRBJ2-7
CASSPGLAGGIQETQYF	TGTGCCAGCAGCCCGGGACTAGCGGGAGGTATCCAAGAGACCCAGTACTTC	NA	TRBV5-4	TRBD2	TRBJ2-5
CASSPPGEGPSSYNEQFF	TGTGCCAGCAGCCCCCCAGGGGAGGGACCGAGCTCCTACAATGAGCAGTTCTTC	NA	TRBV7-9	NA	TRBJ2-1
CASSPRGDTQYF	TGTGCCAGCAGCCCCCGGGGAGATACGCAGTATTTT	few	TRBV14	NA	TRBJ2-3
CSVVDSYEQYF	TGCAGCGTTGTGGACAGCTACGAGCAGTACTTC	NA	TRBV29-1	NA	TRBJ2-7
CASGLVEAQYF	TGTGCTAGTGGTTTGGTTGAGGCCCAGTACTTC	NA	TRBV12-5	NA	TRBJ2-5
CASSLGGSGVNQPQHF	TGTGCCAGCAGCTTAGGCGGGTCCGGGGTTAATCAGCCCCAGCATTTT	NA	TRBV7-2	NA	TRBJ1-5
CASSDSGQGETNEQFF	TGTGCCAGCAGTGACTCGGGACAGGGGGAAACCAATGAGCAGTTCTTC	NA	TRBV6-4	TRBD1	TRBJ2-1
CASSQDKVGHPYYGYTF	TGCGCCAGCAGCCAAGATAAGGTGGGACACCCTTACTATGGCTACACCTTC	few	TRBV4-3	NA	TRBJ1-2
CASSYSTGGRYEQYF	TGTGCCAGCAGTTACTCGACAGGGGGCAGGTACGAGCAGTACTTC	few	TRBV6-5	TRBD1	TRBJ2-7
CASSQEWYRGEKLFF	TGCGCCAGCAGCCAAGAATGGTACAGGGGGGAAAAACTGTTTTTT	NA	TRBV4-1	TRBD1	TRBJ1-4
CASSFYQGLGEKLFF	TGTGCCAGCAGCTTCTACCAGGGACTTGGAGAAAAACTGTTTTTT	NA	TRBV7-8	NA	TRBJ1-4
CASSYGRDNEQFF	TGTGCCAGCAGTTACGGCAGGGACAATGAGCAGTTCTTC	NA	TRBV6-6	NA	TRBJ2-1
CASSLDPGQGSYEQYF	TGTGCCAGCAGCTTGGATCCGGGACAGGGTTCCTACGAGCAGTACTTC	once	TRBV5-6	TRBD1	TRBJ2-7
CASSPRQGAEEQYF	TGTGCCAGCAGCCCCCGACAGGGGGCGGAGGAGCAGTACTTC	NA	TRBV9	TRBD1	TRBJ2-7
CAISDRGAKTDTQYF	TGTGCCATCAGTGATCGTGGAGCGAAGACAGATACGCAGTATTTT	NA	TRBV10-3	NA	TRBJ2-3
CASSSAGGQETQYF	TGTGCCAGCAGTTCAGCGGGGGGCCAAGAGACCCAGTACTTC	NA	TRBV27	TRBD2	TRBJ2-5
CASSPEFASYQETQYF	TGTGCCAGCAGCCCCGAGTTCGCCTCGTACCAAGAGACCCAGTACTTC	NA	TRBV7-9	NA	TRBJ2-5
CASSREDRGLHEQYF	TGTGCCAGCAGCCGGGAGGACAGGGGACTCCACGAGCAGTACTTC	NA	TRBV9	TRBD1	TRBJ2-7
CASATGPSYEQYF	TGTGCCAGTGCGACAGGGCCCTCCTACGAGCAGTACTTC	NA	TRBV19	TRBD1	TRBJ2-7
CAISGESLDTDTQYF	TGTGCCATCAGTGGGGAGTCCCTAGACACAGATACGCAGTATTTT	NA	TRBV10-3	NA	TRBJ2-3
CASSTRGSSQPQHF	TGTGCCAGTAGTACCAGGGGAAGCAGTCAGCCCCAGCATTTT	NA	TRBV19	NA	TRBJ1-5
CASSFHGLAGGNEQFF	TGTGCCAGCAGCTTTCATGGACTAGCGGGGGGAAATGAGCAGTTCTTC	few	TRBV7-2	TRBD2	TRBJ2-1
CASGLVHGGGADYGYTF	TGTGCTAGTGGTTTGGTACATGGAGGGGGCGCTGACTATGGCTACACCTTC	NA	TRBV12-5	TRBD1	TRBJ1-2